These 18 T cell receptor beta chains came from one sample sequenced in a study of T cells in Graves' hyperthyroidism and ophthalmopathy. TCR beta CDR3 regions were amplified from RNA. In the first-round RT-PCR of the TCR CDR3, the HTBI primer set was used. TCRdb itself ran the multiplex PCR reads through MiXCR, one entry per CDR3 protein. The repertoire consists of 350,000 or so distinct CDR3 sequences, with about 18% occurring once and the leading ten covering 30% to 35%. The sequenced sample consisted of blood. The receptor set was obtained from a woman in her twenties or thirties with Graves' hyperthyroidism that later progressed to Graves' ophthalmopathy.

The sample holds a few counts of this clonotype. This chain uses TRBV20-1 with TRBJ1-2; D is ambiguous. The CDR3 is made up of 12 amino acids. The V and J ends lost 3 bases and 0 bases respectively, with 5 bases between them. Germline CDR1 DFQATT, CDR2 SNEGSKA (reference sequence). The CDR3 region is CSARGPNYGYTF. The CDR3 DNA is TGCAGTGCTAGGGGCCCTAACTATGGCTACACCTTC.

V gene TRBV27 combines with J gene TRBJ2-7; TRBD2 matches at 7 bases. The germline gives CDR1 MNHEY, CDR2 SMNVEV (reference sequence). V was pared by 2 bases and J by 2 bases, with 6 bases of the junction left unmatched. This CDR3 region has 15 residues. The CDR3 sequence: CASSLKRDLPYEQYF. In nucleotides, the CDR3 is TGTGCCAGCAGTTTAAAGCGGGATTTGCCCTACGAGCAGTACTTC.

This clonotype was detected only a few times. The V and J genes are TRBV7-9 and TRBJ2-4, with D maybe TRBD2 (6 bases). V lost 3 bases and J 0 bases, leaving 12 bases between the germline ends. This CDR3 has 16 amino acids. Germline lookup yields CDR1 SEHNR and CDR2 FQNEAQ (reference sequence). The CDR3 is CASSFTGGIAKNIQYF. In DNA, the CDR3 is TGTGCCAGCAGCTTTACCGGCGGGATAGCCAAAAACATTCAGTACTTC.

Ten or more counts support this clonotype. The V and J genes are TRBV28 and TRBJ1-5; 10 bases are shared with TRBD1. V lost 5 bases and J lost 0; bases outside the gene matches: 10. This CDR3 is built from 18 residues. Germline CDR1 MDHEN, CDR2 SYDVKM. CDR3: CASSHRTGGGYSNQPQHF. CDR3 coding DNA: TGTGCCAGCAGTCACAGGACAGGGGGAGGGTATAGCAATCAGCCCCAGCATTTT.

The chain is built from TRBV5-1 and TRBJ2-6, with 13 positions matching TRBD2. CDR1 and CDR2 from the germline V gene are SGHRS and YFSETQ. J gave up 4 bases and V 3 bases, and 7 bases lay outside the gene matches. This CDR3 is built from 18 residues. The CDR3 sequence is CASSYRTSGSSGANVLTF. The CDR3, as DNA: TGCGCCAGCAGCTACAGGACTAGCGGGAGCTCAGGGGCCAACGTCCTGACTTTC.

Details on this clonotype: A read error may be the cause here, since a much bigger clone is one base away. The chain links TRBV27 to TRBJ1-2; D may be TRBD1 (6 bases). The CDR3 loop spans 15 amino acids. The V gene's germline CDR1 is MNHEY and CDR2 SMNVEV (reference sequence). Trimming shortened V by 11 bases and J by 4 bases, and 23 bases separated the two germline ends. The CDR3 sequence is CAAKAGAGVPYGYTF. Written as DNA, the CDR3 is TGTGCCGCAAAAGCAGGGGCAGGAGTCCCCTATGGCTACACCTTC.

This clonotype was picked up a small number of times. The V call is TRBV4-2, the J call TRBJ2-5; 9 bases fit TRBD2. CDR1 is LGHNA, CDR2 YNFKEQ, per germline. This CDR3 has 15 amino acids. V lost 1 base, J lost 5 bases, and 5 bases stayed unmatched. The CDR3 bases are TGTGCCAGCAGCCAAGCAGCGGGGGGTGGGGAGACCCAGTACTTC. This sequence encodes CASSQAAGGGETQYF.

At least ten counts were recorded for this clonotype. This chain links TRBV2 with TRBJ2-5; tentative D call: TRBD2 (5 bases). The ends were cut back, 3 bases at V and 2 bases at J, with 10 bases in the middle. This CDR3 spans 14 amino acids. Looked up from germline, CDR1 is SNHLY and CDR2 is FYNNEI. The CDR3 nucleotides are TGTGCCAGCAGTGAGAAGCTAGCTCAAGAGACCCAGTACTTC. It translates to CASSEKLAQETQYF.

V is TRBV20-1 and J is TRBJ1-2; a weak D match, TRBD1 (6 bases). The V end lost 5 bases, the J end lost 7 bases, and 20 bases lay between the germline ends. The CDR3 spans 14 residues. Germline V gene data show CDR1 as DFQATT and CDR2 as SNEGSKA (reference sequence). The CDR3 DNA reads TGCAGTGCTTCAAGGGGTGGGGGCACAGGTGGCTACACCTTC. Its translation: CSASRGGGTGGYTF.

This clonotype has a handful of counts. V usage is TRBV3-1 and J usage is TRBJ2-5; D gene unclear. CDR3 size: 11 residues. Trimming stripped 0 bases from V and 9 bases from J, with 5 bases between. CDR1 and CDR2 (germline): LGHDT, YNNKEL (reference sequence). The CDR3 loop reads CASSQDWAQYF. Written as DNA, the CDR3 is TGTGCCAGCAGCCAAGATTGGGCCCAGTACTTC.

This clonotype was seen only a few times. The rearrangement joins TRBV5-1 to TRBJ2-2, with a possible D match to TRBD1 (6 bases). Germline V lookup: CDR1 SGHRS, CDR2 YFSETQ. The CDR3 runs 16 residues. V was clipped by 0 bases and J by 4 bases, with 13 bases between them. CDR3 nucleotide sequence: TGCGCCAGCAGCTTGGCGACAGGCGGCGGCACCGGGGAGCTGTTTTTT. It codes for CASSLATGGGTGELFF.

The sample holds a few counts of this clonotype. The V gene is TRBV20-1, the J gene TRBJ1-6; D is possibly TRBD1 (6 bases). The V gene's germline CDR1 is DFQATT and CDR2 SNEGSKA (reference sequence). Trimming cost V 3 bases and J 5 bases, with 17 bases left between them. The CDR3 spans 16 residues. The CDR3 loop reads CSASHRRAGDNSPLHF. CDR3 nucleotides: TGCAGTGCTAGTCATCGGCGGGCAGGGGATAATTCACCCCTCCACTTT.

This clonotype occurred many times. V and J are TRBV19 and TRBJ1-2; 10 nucleotides line up with TRBD1. Germline lookup yields CDR1 LNHDA and CDR2 SQIVND (reference sequence). The CDR3 is made up of 11 amino acids. Trimming removed 10 bases from V and 8 bases from J; junction bases left unmatched: 4. CDR3 in amino acids: CATGTGDGYTF. In DNA, the CDR3 is TGTGCCACCGGGACAGGGGACGGCTACACCTTC.

Turning to this clonotype: This may come from a read error, since a much larger clone is one base off. CDR3 loop: CASSSFGTGNAEAFF. In nucleotides, the CDR3 is TGCGCCAGCAGCTCCTTCGGGACGGGGAACGCTGAAGCTTTCTTT. The chain combines TRBV5-1 with TRBJ1-1, with D possibly being TRBD1 (5 bases). The CDR3 is 15 amino acids. The germline V gene encodes CDR1 SGHRS and CDR2 YFSETQ.

The gene calls are TRBV18 and TRBJ1-5; D is possibly TRBD1 (5 bases). Germline assignment: CDR1 KGHSH and CDR2 LQKENI. This CDR3 contains 18 residues. Trimming removed 4 bases at V and 0 bases at J, with 19 bases between. The CDR3 region has the DNA TGTGCCAGCTCACTTCCAGGGCCCAGAGAATATAGCAATCAGCCCCAGCATTTT. This codes for CASSLPGPREYSNQPQHF.

The genes are TRBV12-3 or TRBV12-4 and TRBJ2-3; D gene unclear. Trimming took 8 bases from V and 2 from J, leaving 14 bases between them. The CDR3 is 14 residues long. The CDR3 spells CASGNHGYTDTQYF. The CDR3 DNA sequence: TGTGCCAGCGGAAACCACGGCTACACAGATACGCAGTATTTT.

In its sample, this clonotype was seen many times. CDR3 in DNA: TGTGCCAGCAGCTTCACGGGATTCCAAGAGACCCAGTACTTC. Amino acid sequence: CASSFTGFQETQYF. The gene calls are TRBV11-2 and TRBJ2-5; possibly TRBD2 for D (5 bases). Trimming cost V 3 bases and J 1 base, with 9 bases left between them. Germline V lookup: CDR1 SGHAT, CDR2 FQNNGV. The CDR3 extends over 14 amino acids.

A note on this clonotype: The junction departs from the called germline gene at one end, perhaps through a read error. The chain carries TRBV20-1 and TRBJ2-2; the match to TRBD2 covers 9 bases. In germline, CDR1 is DFQATT, CDR2 SNEGSKA (reference sequence). This CDR3 is 16 amino acids long. For the CDR3, the DNA is TGCAGTGCCAGAGATGGGGATAGCGGGGGAACCGGGGAGCTGTTTTTT. It codes for CSARDGDSGGTGELFF.